This T cell receptor (beta chain) was found in a study of blood T cell repertoires in COVID-19. Background on the study: Samples came from the United States, Italy and Spain, spanning acute and convalescent COVID-19.

The V gene lost 5 bases and the J gene lost 4 bases, with 14 bases spanning the gap. The CDR3 contains 15 residues. Germline V lookup: CDR1 SGHNT, CDR2 YENEEA. Seattle participants joined during active infection and were tracked over time. Generated by immunoSEQ multiplex PCR, the TCRdb table keeps only in-frame clones and is missing some. This sample has about 120,000 clones, with 85% to 90% found just once. This rearrangement joins TRBV11-3 to TRBJ2-2, with TRBD2 as a possible D gene (6 bases). Material for sequencing was peripheral blood. The clonotype comes from a woman aged 60-75 years with COVID-19, enrolled during active disease. CDR3 DNA sequence: TGTGCCAGCAGCCGGGGACTCTCCGGCACCGGGGAGCTGTTTTTT. It yields the protein CASSRGLSGTGELFF.